This T cell receptor (beta chain) was identified during a study of PD-1 blockade in classical Hodgkin lymphoma. Study in general: Patients were administered nivolumab (3 mg/kg intravenously) every 2 weeks.

The method was immunoSEQ multiplex PCR; TCRdb's version includes in-frame clones alone and lacks a portion of them. The sample includes 30,000 to 35,000 clones, roughly four fifths seen only once; the top ten take around 30%. Study findings and constraints: Relapsed/refractory patients reportedly had lower baseline diversity than newly diagnosed patients. By C4D1, CD4+ diversity increased significantly, especially in complete responders.

About this clone: What it binds is not known.

No patient escaped relapse after autologous stem cell transplantation, and brentuximab vedotin exposure varied. The sample in question was peripheral blood mononuclear cells (PBMCs), obtained at baseline. The TCR was taken from a human donor with classical Hodgkin lymphoma.

The CDR3 spells CASSQVWGQADLYTQFF. As DNA, the CDR3 is TGCGCCAGCAGCCAAGTCTGGGGCCAGGCAGACCTTTATACGCAGTTCTTC. The genes are TRBV4-3 and TRBJ2-1; weak D call: TRBD1 (5 bases). The V end lost 1 base, the J end lost 12 bases, and 25 bases lay between the germline ends. Germline V lookup: CDR1 LGHNA, CDR2 YSLEER. The CDR3 spans 17 residues.